This T cell receptor beta chain was identified during a study of blood T cell repertoires in COVID-19. About the research overall: Nucleic acid was either cDNA or gDNA, and it came from T cells, B-cell-depleted T cells, or PBMCs.

The CDR3 covers 16 residues. Germline CDR1 MDHEN, CDR2 SYDVKM. With 8 bases clipped from V and 7 bases from J, the junction kept 18 bases outside the gene matches. The protocol was immunoSEQ multiplex PCR, while the TCRdb copy is restricted to in-frame clones and leaves out a portion. This sample has around 170,000 clones, with roughly 80% found just once. The source is a woman between 65 and 79 years old with COVID-19, enrolled during active disease. The material sequenced was peripheral blood. The chain joins TRBV28 to TRBJ2-7, with TRBD2 identical over 9 bases. CDR3 sequence reads: CASHAWGGGVKSEQYF. CDR3 DNA: TGTGCCAGCCACGCATGGGGCGGGGGGGTCAAAAGTGAGCAGTACTTC.